Listed here are 10 T cell receptor beta chains from one sample, sequenced in a study of circulating and synovial CD4+ cells in juvenile arthritis (dated by TCRdb to 2013 to 2016). Receptor libraries were prepared by the immunoSEQ multiplex PCR assay. TCRdb retrieved this table from immuneACCESS and kept in-frame rearrangements only. Not all clones are present; in checked studies, unresolved V genes account for under half, and no reason is known for the remainder. The sample data list fewer than 35,000 clones, and 90% to 95% of these were observed just once. Jointly, the top ten make up approximately 0.16% of the sample. The specimen sequenced was CD4+ T cells from blood. Receptors were obtained from a human donor with juvenile idiopathic arthritis.

The chain combines TRBV7-2 with TRBJ1-2; 8 bases match TRBD1. The germline V gene has CDR1 SGHTA and CDR2 FQGNSA. The V gene end was trimmed by 1 base and the J gene end by 0 bases; junction bases not matched to a gene: 1. The CDR3 has 15 residues. This chain's CDR3 is CASSLGTGPNYGYTF. Written as DNA, the CDR3 is TGTGCCAGCAGCTTAGGGACAGGGCCTAACTATGGCTACACCTTC.

The rearrangement links TRBV19 to TRBJ1-2; perhaps TRBD1 as D (6 bases). The ends were cut back, 8 bases at V and 7 bases at J, with 20 bases in the middle. CDR1 and CDR2 (germline): LNHDA, SQIVND (reference sequence). This CDR3 spans 14 amino acids. The CDR3 sequence: CASAEVRGIFGYTF. In DNA, the CDR3 is TGTGCCAGTGCCGAGGTCAGGGGTATATTTGGCTACACCTTC.

The chain recombines TRBV28 with TRBJ1-5, with D unresolved. This CDR3 region has 14 residues. V was clipped by 4 bases and J by 9 bases, with 16 bases between them. Germline assignment: CDR1 MDHEN and CDR2 SYDVKM. CDR3 in amino acids: CASSSFQFNLPQHF. For the CDR3, the DNA is TGTGCCAGCAGTTCTTTTCAGTTCAATTTGCCCCAGCATTTT.

The chain links TRBV30 to TRBJ1-5; D gene uncertain. Trimming took off 3 bases at V and 9 bases at J, with 18 bases between the two ends. The CDR3 length is 14 residues. Per the germline V gene, CDR1 is GTSNPN and CDR2 is SVGIG (reference sequence). CDR3 protein: CAWRRKDGNRPQHF. Here the CDR3 DNA reads TGTGCCTGGAGACGAAAAGACGGGAACAGGCCCCAGCATTTT.

This sequence joins TRBV7-9 and TRBJ2-3; no clear D gene. This CDR3 has 18 amino acids. Germline values: CDR1 SEHNR, CDR2 FQNEAQ (reference sequence). Trimming took 0 bases from V and 2 from J, leaving 18 bases between them. CDR3 sequence reads: CASSLAATSGKYTDTQYF. The CDR3, as DNA: TGTGCCAGCAGCTTAGCCGCAACCTCAGGAAAATACACAGATACGCAGTATTTT. Drawing the rest from reference TRBV7-9 and TRBJ2-3, the complete variable domain is DTGVSQNPRHKITKRGQNVTFRCDPISEHNRLYWYRQTLGQGPEFLTYFQNEAQLEKSRLLSDRFSAERPKGSFSTLEIQRTEQGDSAMYLCASSLAATSGKYTDTQYFGPGTRLTVL.

This clone was observed a single time. V usage is TRBV5-1 and J usage is TRBJ1-1; TRBD1 is a possible D gene (5 bases). The CDR3 extends over 16 amino acids. Germline V gene sequence: CDR1 SGHRS, CDR2 YFSETQ. V was cut by 4 bases and J by 3 bases, with 19 bases left in between. CDR3 sequence (DNA): TGCGCCAGCAGCCTACGATGGGGGGGTAGAGACACTGAAGCTTTCTTT. Translating gives CASSLRWGGRDTEAFF.

The genes are TRBV5-1 and TRBJ2-5; TRBD1 matches at 7 bases. The CDR3 length is 14 residues. Germline assignment: CDR1 SGHRS and CDR2 YFSETQ. The J segment lost 5 bases and the V segment lost 2 bases, leaving 6 bases of the junction unmatched. The CDR3 bases are TGCGCCAGCAGCTTACAGGGGCTTGGGGAGACCCAGTACTTC. It specifies CASSLQGLGETQYF.

The gene calls are TRBV4-2 and TRBJ2-5; 10 bases map to TRBD2. Germline assignment: CDR1 LGHNA and CDR2 YNFKEQ. This CDR3 is built from 16 residues. J gave up 0 bases and V 4 bases, and 5 bases lay outside the gene matches. The CDR3 DNA follows: TGTGCCAGCAGCCCTATTAGCGGGGGGTACCAAGAGACCCAGTACTTC. Translated, it gives CASSPISGGYQETQYF.

Written as DNA, the CDR3 is TGTGCCAGCAGTTTAATCCGGGACACGAACACTGAAGCTTTCTTT. It is translated as CASSLIRDTNTEAFF. J is TRBJ1-1 and V is TRBV27; D perhaps matches TRBD1 (6 bases). CDR1 is MNHEY, CDR2 SMNVEV, per germline (reference sequence). Trimming took off 2 bases at V and 1 base at J, with 11 bases between the two ends. The length of the CDR3 is 15 residues.

This clone appeared once. The DNA for the CDR3 is TGTGCCAGCGCTATGACTAGCGGGGGACCCTACACAGATACGCAGTATTTT. The encoded protein is CASAMTSGGPYTDTQYF. The chain couples TRBV2 to TRBJ2-3, with TRBD2 matching 12 bases. J gave up 2 bases and V 8 bases, and 11 bases lay outside the gene matches. This CDR3 has 17 residues. Germline V gene lookup returns CDR1 SNHLY and CDR2 FYNNEI.